The present T cell receptor beta chain was sequenced within a study of blood T cell repertoires in COVID-19. The CDR3 runs 13 residues. Trimming shortened V by 4 bases and J by 4 bases, and 12 bases separated the two germline ends. CDR1 is SGHDT and CDR2 is YYEEEE in the germline V gene. Sequenced by immunoSEQ multiplex PCR; TCRdb stores in-frame clones only, minus some. The data hold roughly 230,000 clones, with roughly 80% observed a single time. The sequenced sample was peripheral blood. The receptor was isolated from an elderly woman with acute or convalescent COVID-19. The V and J genes are TRBV5-6 and TRBJ2-7; TRBD1 might be the D (6 bases). CDR3 region: CASSNRDNYEQYF. CDR3 DNA: TGTGCCAGCAGCAACCGGGACAATTACGAGCAGTACTTC.